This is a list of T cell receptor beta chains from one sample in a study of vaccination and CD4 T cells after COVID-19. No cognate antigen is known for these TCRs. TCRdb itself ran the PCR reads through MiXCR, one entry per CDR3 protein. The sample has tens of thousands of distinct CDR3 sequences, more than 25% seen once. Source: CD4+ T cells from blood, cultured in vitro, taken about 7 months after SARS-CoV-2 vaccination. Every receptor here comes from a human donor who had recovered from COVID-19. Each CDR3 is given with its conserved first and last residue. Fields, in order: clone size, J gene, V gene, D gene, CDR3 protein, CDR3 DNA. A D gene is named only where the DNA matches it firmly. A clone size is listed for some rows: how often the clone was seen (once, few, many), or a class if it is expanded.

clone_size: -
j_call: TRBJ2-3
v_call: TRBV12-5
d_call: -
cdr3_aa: CASAQGTIKGGTQYF
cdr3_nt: TGTGCTAGTGCCCAAGGGACGATCAAAGGAGGTACGCAGTATTTT

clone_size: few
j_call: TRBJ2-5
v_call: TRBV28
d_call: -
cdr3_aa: CASGEAIQETQYF
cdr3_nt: TGTGCCAGCGGGGAGGCCATCCAAGAGACCCAGTACTTC

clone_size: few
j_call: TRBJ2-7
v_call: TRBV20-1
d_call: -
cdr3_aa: CSARPSYEQYF
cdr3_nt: TGCAGTGCTAGACCCTCCTACGAGCAGTACTTC

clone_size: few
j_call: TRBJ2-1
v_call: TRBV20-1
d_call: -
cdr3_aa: CSASATGLPADEQFF
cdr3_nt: TGCAGTGCTAGTGCTACAGGACTCCCTGCCGATGAGCAGTTCTTC

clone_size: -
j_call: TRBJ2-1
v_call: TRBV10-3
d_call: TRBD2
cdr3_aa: CASRRPGLAGAEQFF
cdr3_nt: TGTGCCAGCAGGCGACCGGGACTAGCGGGAGCTGAGCAGTTCTTC

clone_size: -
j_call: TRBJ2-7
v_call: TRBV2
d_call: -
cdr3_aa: CASKRFSYEQYF
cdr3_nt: TGTGCCAGCAAACGGTTCTCCTACGAGCAGTACTTC

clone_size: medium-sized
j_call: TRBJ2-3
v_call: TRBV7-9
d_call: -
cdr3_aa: CASSFGGGIDTQYF
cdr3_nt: TGTGCCAGCAGCTTTGGAGGGGGAATAGATACGCAGTATTTT

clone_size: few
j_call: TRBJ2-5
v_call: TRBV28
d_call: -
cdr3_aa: CASSGLPRETQYF
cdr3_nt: TGTGCCAGCAGCGGACTCCCGCGGGAGACCCAGTACTTC

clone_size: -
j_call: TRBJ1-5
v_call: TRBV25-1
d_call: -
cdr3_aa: CASEGNGGTANQPQHF
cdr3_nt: TGTGCCAGCGAGGGGAATGGAGGGACGGCAAATCAGCCCCAGCATTTT

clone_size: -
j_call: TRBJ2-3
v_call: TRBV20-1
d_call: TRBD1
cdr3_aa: CSAERQGTSTDTQYF
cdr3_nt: TGCAGTGCAGAACGACAGGGAACTAGCACAGATACGCAGTATTTT

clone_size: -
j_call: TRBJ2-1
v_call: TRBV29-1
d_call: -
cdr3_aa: CSTVRGTTYNEQFF
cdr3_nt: TGCAGCACTGTTAGGGGGACAACTTACAATGAGCAGTTCTTC

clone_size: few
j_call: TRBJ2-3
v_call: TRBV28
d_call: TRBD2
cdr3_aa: CASSPTGGNTQYF
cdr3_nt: TGTGCCAGCAGTCCAACCGGGGGGAACACGCAGTATTTT

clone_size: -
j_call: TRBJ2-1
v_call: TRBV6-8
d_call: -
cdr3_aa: CASSYAGLTDYNEQFF
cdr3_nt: TGTGCCAGCAGTTACGCCGGACTAACCGACTACAATGAGCAGTTCTTC

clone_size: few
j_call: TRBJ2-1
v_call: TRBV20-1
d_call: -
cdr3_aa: CSALLPPTRIGFF
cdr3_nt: TGCAGTGCGCTATTACCCCCGACTAGGATCGGGTTCTTC

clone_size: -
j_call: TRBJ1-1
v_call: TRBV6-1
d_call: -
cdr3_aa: CASLGGLVAFF
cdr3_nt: TGTGCCAGCCTCGGTGGGCTGGTAGCTTTCTTT